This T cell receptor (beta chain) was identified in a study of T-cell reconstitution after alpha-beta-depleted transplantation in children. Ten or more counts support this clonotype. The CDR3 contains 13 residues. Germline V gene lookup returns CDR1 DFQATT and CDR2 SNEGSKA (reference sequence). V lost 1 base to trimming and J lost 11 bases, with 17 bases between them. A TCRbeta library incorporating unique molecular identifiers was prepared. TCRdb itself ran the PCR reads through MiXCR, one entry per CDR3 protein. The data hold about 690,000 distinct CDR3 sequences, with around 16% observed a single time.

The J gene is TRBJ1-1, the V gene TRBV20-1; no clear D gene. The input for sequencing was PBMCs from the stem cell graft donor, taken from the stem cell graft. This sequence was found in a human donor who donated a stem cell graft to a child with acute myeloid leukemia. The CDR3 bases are TGCAGTGCTAGAGGAGTACCCTTGAGTTGGGCTTTCTTT. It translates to CSARGVPLSWAFF.